This T cell receptor beta chain was profiled in a study of blood T cells in healthy people across ages. Study-wide results and caveats: Roughly linear age-related decline in beta diversity appeared, significant by age roughly 40. What prevented conclusive comparison of naive and antigen-experienced cells was that PBMCs were unsorted. Estimated diversity across one million T cells was deemed an underestimate.

It was with a sample-barcoded 5' primer and a J-beta primer mix that a second PCR of about 6 to 12 cycles was run. TCRdb itself ran the 5' RACE reads through MiXCR, one entry per CDR3 protein. The sample lists about 1,500,000 distinct CDR3 sequences; roughly 28% were seen once. Healthy Caucasian individuals from Russia aged roughly 6 to 100 were enrolled as donors. Germline CDR1 and CDR2: GTSNPN and SVGIG (reference sequence). With 5 bases clipped from V and 4 bases from J, the junction kept 8 bases outside the gene matches. The CDR3 is made up of 13 amino acids. This clonotype has only a few counts. The target antigen is unknown.

The receptor was derived from a woman in her 30s in good health. This chain uses TRBV30 with TRBJ2-7; 7 bases fit TRBD2. Sequencing input: blood. CDR3 loop: CAWGELALYEQYF. Here the CDR3 DNA reads TGTGCCTGGGGGGAACTAGCGCTTTACGAGCAGTACTTC.